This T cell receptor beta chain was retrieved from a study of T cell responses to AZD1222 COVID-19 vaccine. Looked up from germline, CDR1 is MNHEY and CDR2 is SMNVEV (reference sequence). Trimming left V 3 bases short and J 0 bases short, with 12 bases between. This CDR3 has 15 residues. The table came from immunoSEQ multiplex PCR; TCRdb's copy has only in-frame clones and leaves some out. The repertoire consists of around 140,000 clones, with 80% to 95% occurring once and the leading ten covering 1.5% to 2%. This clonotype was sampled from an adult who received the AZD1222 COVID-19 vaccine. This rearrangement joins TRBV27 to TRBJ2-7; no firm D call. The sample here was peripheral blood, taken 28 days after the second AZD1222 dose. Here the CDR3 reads CASSFSVPSSYEQYF. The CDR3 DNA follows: TGTGCCAGCAGTTTCAGTGTACCCAGCTCCTACGAGCAGTACTTC.